The 20 T cell receptor beta chains reported below all come from one sample, sequenced in a study of T cell repertoires in cytomegalovirus infection. TCRdb recomputed calls from the reads with MiXCR, one row per CDR3 protein. The repertoire includes 44,000 or so distinct CDR3 sequences, about 20% of them detected once, and around 90% sits in the top ten. Their target antigens are unknown. The sequencing here drew on CD8+ T cells from cultured PBMCs, taken from culture after CMV antigen stimulation. The receptors derive from a human donor in good health (CMV status not recorded). Some clones in this sample may be carry-over from other donors' samples.

This clonotype was found many times. V is TRBV7-8 and J is TRBJ1-2; D call uncertain. The ends were cut back, 3 bases at V and 5 bases at J, with 22 bases in the middle. CDR1 and CDR2 from the germline V gene are SGHVS and FQNEAQ. The length of the CDR3 is 17 residues. CDR3 residues: CASSFVAVGELSYGYTF. The CDR3, as DNA: TGTGCCAGCAGCTTCGTCGCGGTGGGAGAGCTTAGTTATGGCTACACCTTC.

CDR3 residues: CASSSIGRYQPQHF. CDR3 sequence (DNA): TGTGCCAGCAGTTCGATTGGACGTTATCAGCCCCAGCATTTT. V is TRBV27 and J is TRBJ1-5; D is unclear. V was pared by 4 bases and J by 5 bases, with 12 bases between. The V gene's germline CDR1 is MNHEY and CDR2 SMNVEV (reference sequence). The CDR3 runs 14 residues.

The chain joins TRBV6-2 or TRBV6-3 to TRBJ1-1; no definite D call. Germline-derived CDR1 and CDR2 are MNHEY and SVGEGT. The CDR3 extends over 14 amino acids. V was shortened by 2 bases and J by 9 bases, with 16 bases between the two germline ends. CDR3 region: CASSYPRPGNQAFF. CDR3 DNA: TGTGCCAGCAGTTACCCACGACCTGGGAACCAAGCTTTCTTT.

This clonotype was seen a few times. The chain has TRBV4-3 and TRBJ2-5; weak D call: TRBD2 (6 bases). V lost 0 bases, J lost 5 bases, and 10 bases lay in between. CDR3 length: 14 amino acids. The germline gives CDR1 LGHNA, CDR2 YSLEER. This chain's CDR3 is CASSQDTGGETQYF. The CDR3 nucleotides read TGCGCCAGCAGCCAAGATACAGGAGGGGAGACCCAGTACTTC.

The table lists this clonotype with a few counts. The V and J genes are TRBV4-1 and TRBJ2-3; 7 bases are shared with TRBD1. The CDR3 extends over 14 amino acids. CDR1 is MGHRA and CDR2 is YSYEKL in the germline V gene. After removal of 2 bases from V and 3 bases from J, the junction contained 2 bases not matched to a gene. CDR3: CASSQWTGTDTQYF. The CDR3 DNA is TGCGCCAGCAGCCAATGGACAGGTACAGATACGCAGTATTTT.

The V gene is TRBV7-8, the J gene TRBJ2-1; TRBD2 might be the D (7 bases). Trimming stripped 1 base from V and 5 bases from J, with 15 bases between. Germline assignment: CDR1 SGHVS and CDR2 FQNEAQ. This CDR3 has 16 amino acids. CDR3 sequence: CASSLGWGGQDNEQFF. CDR3 DNA: TGTGCCAGCAGCTTAGGTTGGGGGGGCCAAGACAATGAGCAGTTCTTC. The entire variable domain, with the rest obtained from reference TRBV7-8 and TRBJ2-1, is as follows: GAGVSQSPRYKVAKRGQDVALRCDPISGHVSLFWYQQALGQGPEFLTYFQNEAQLDKSGLPSDRFFAERPEGSVSTLKIQRTQQEDSAVYLCASSLGWGGQDNEQFFGPGTRLTVL.

The chain carries TRBV7-6 and TRBJ2-1; 8 nucleotides line up with TRBD2. The germline V gene has CDR1 SGHVS and CDR2 FNYEAQ. After removal of 4 bases from V and 6 bases from J, the junction contained 8 bases not matched to a gene. The CDR3 is 15 amino acids. CDR3 DNA: TGTGCCAGCAGCTATACACTAGCGGACAGCAATGAGCAGTTCTTC. Its translation is CASSYTLADSNEQFF.

The rearrangement links TRBV29-1 to TRBJ2-1; D ambiguous. Germline lookup yields CDR1 SQVTM and CDR2 ANQGSEA. The CDR3 length is 13 residues. V was trimmed by 4 bases and J by 0 bases, leaving 7 bases between them. The CDR3: CSVVTTSYNEQFF. For the CDR3, the DNA is TGCAGCGTTGTAACTACCTCCTACAATGAGCAGTTCTTC.

Here the CDR3 reads CASSSLRLGELFF. For the CDR3, the DNA is TGTGCCAGCAGTTCCCTCCGGCTCGGGGAGCTGTTTTTT. The rearrangement links TRBV28 to TRBJ2-2; D ambiguous. Trimming stripped 4 bases from V and 7 bases from J, with 10 bases between. The CDR3 contains 13 residues. Germline V gene lookup returns CDR1 MDHEN and CDR2 SYDVKM.

This clonotype appeared a few times. The CDR3 spells CASSFRTEGYEQYF. CDR3 coding DNA: TGCGCCAGCAGCTTCCGGACGGAAGGCTACGAGCAGTACTTC. This chain links TRBV5-1 with TRBJ2-7; D call uncertain. The CDR3 sequence is 14 residues long. Germline CDR1 is SGHRS and CDR2 is YFSETQ. Trimming stripped 2 bases from V and 3 bases from J, with 12 bases between. Looking up the rest from reference TRBV5-1 and TRBJ2-7 gives the full variable domain: KAGVTQTPRYLIKTRGQQVTLSCSPISGHRSVSWYQQTPGQGLQFLFEYFSETQRNKGNFPGRFSGRQFSNSRSEMNVSTLELGDSALYLCASSFRTEGYEQYFGPGTRLTVT.

The chain couples TRBV6-2 or TRBV6-3 to TRBJ2-1; 13 bases are a match to TRBD2. This CDR3 comprises 15 residues. Losses at the gene ends were 6 bases for V and 6 bases for J; bases not matched to a gene: 5. Germline CDR1 reads MNHEY; CDR2 reads SVGEGT. The CDR3 nucleotides are TGTGCCAGCAGAGAACTAGCGGGGGGGTTCAATGAGCAGTTCTTC. Residues: CASRELAGGFNEQFF.

The chain couples TRBV11-2 to TRBJ1-1; D is unclear. The CDR3 totals 16 residues. Germline values: CDR1 SGHAT, CDR2 FQNNGV. V was cut by 4 bases and J by 3 bases, with 18 bases left in between. CDR3 residues: CASSWTLYRSDTEAFF. As DNA, the CDR3 is TGTGCCAGCAGCTGGACCCTCTACCGAAGTGACACTGAAGCTTTCTTT.

The CDR3 nucleotides are TGTGCCAGTAGTGGGGAGGGGACCCAGTACTTC. Translated: CASSGEGTQYF. The chain recombines TRBV19 with TRBJ2-5, with TRBD2 identical over 7 bases. Germline lookup yields CDR1 LNHDA and CDR2 SQIVND (reference sequence). The CDR3 is 11 residues long. V was pared by 5 bases and J by 7 bases, with 1 base of the junction left unmatched.

In its sample, this clonotype was seen a few times. The chain is built from TRBV7-8 and TRBJ2-7, with 7 bases fitting TRBD1. There are 18 residues in the CDR3. Germline CDR1 and CDR2: SGHVS and FQNEAQ. Unmatched junction bases numbered 18, after V lost 1 base and J lost 6 bases. CDR3 loop: CASSLGAETGFISSEQYF. In DNA, the CDR3 is TGTGCCAGCAGCTTAGGGGCCGAGACAGGGTTCATATCTTCCGAGCAGTACTTC. The variable domain in full, with the rest retrieved from reference TRBV7-8 and TRBJ2-7, is GAGVSQSPRYKVAKRGQDVALRCDPISGHVSLFWYQQALGQGPEFLTYFQNEAQLDKSGLPSDRFFAERPEGSVSTLKIQRTQQEDSAVYLCASSLGAETGFISSEQYFGPGTRLTVT.

V usage is TRBV24-1 and J usage is TRBJ2-5; 9 bases line up with TRBD2. V lost 5 bases, J lost 4 bases, and 4 bases stayed unmatched. The CDR3 runs to 14 residues. The V gene's germline CDR1 is KGHDR and CDR2 SFDVKD. The CDR3 DNA sequence: TGTGCCACCAGTGTAGCGGGAGAGGGAGAGACCCAGTACTTC. Its protein product is CATSVAGEGETQYF.

CDR3 nucleotides: TGTGCCAGCAGTTACATCGCAGGAGATCCTCCTCGTGGCTACACCTTC. Its protein product is CASSYIAGDPPRGYTF. The chain couples TRBV6-2 or TRBV6-3 to TRBJ1-2; no clear D. The CDR3 is 16 amino acids. Looked up from germline, CDR1 is MNHEY and CDR2 is SVGEGT. Trimming pared 2 bases from V and 7 bases from J, leaving 20 bases between.

V and J are TRBV4-3 and TRBJ1-2, with TRBD1 as a possible D gene (6 bases). Germline V gene sequence: CDR1 LGHNA, CDR2 YSLEER. CDR3 length: 15 amino acids. The V end lost 0 bases, the J end lost 8 bases, and 16 bases lay between the germline ends. The CDR3 here is CASSQDGGGSYGYTF. CDR3 sequence (DNA): TGCGCCAGCAGCCAAGATGGAGGGGGAAGCTACGGCTACACCTTC.

This clonotype showed up just a few times. The rearrangement links TRBV19 to TRBJ1-1; 12 bases align to TRBD1. Germline lookup yields CDR1 LNHDA and CDR2 SQIVND (reference sequence). J lost 5 bases, V lost 5 bases, and 12 bases had no gene match. This CDR3 is 17 amino acids long. Written as DNA, the CDR3 is TGTGCCAGTAGTTTCAACCGGGACAGGGGGCCGAGGACTGAAGCTTTCTTT. Its protein product is CASSFNRDRGPRTEAFF.

This clonotype was seen more than once but under ten times. One junction end disagrees with the germline gene, perhaps due to a read error. The chain joins TRBV6-2 or TRBV6-3 to TRBJ1-3; the D gene is possibly TRBD1 (5 bases). Germline values: CDR1 MNHEY, CDR2 SVGEGT. CDR3 length equals 15 residues. The CDR3 sequence: CASTYTARDQDTIYF. The DNA of the CDR3 is TGTGCCAGCACTTACACGGCCCGGGACCAAGACACCATATATTTT.

This clonotype appeared a few times. CDR3 region: CASSTRYEQFF. CDR3 sequence (DNA): TGTGCCAGCAGCACTAGGTACGAGCAGTTCTTC. The chain uses TRBV7-9 and TRBJ2-1; D is possibly TRBD2 (5 bases). This CDR3 spans 11 amino acids. Germline V gene data show CDR1 as SEHNR and CDR2 as FQNEAQ (reference sequence). V lost 5 bases and J lost 10, with 9 bases in between.